These 21 T cell receptor beta chains share one sample of origin, sequenced in a study of blood T cell repertoires in COVID-19. Sequencing used immunoSEQ multiplex PCR; TCRdb keeps in-frame clones, though not all of them. The table records some 8,300 clones, 86% of them present only once. Sequencing used peripheral blood. Receptors originate from a man aged 55 to 70 with acute or convalescent COVID-19.

V and J are TRBV4-2 and TRBJ1-2; D is ambiguous. The germline gives CDR1 LGHNA, CDR2 YNFKEQ. Trimming stripped 9 bases from V and 2 bases from J, with 13 bases between. This CDR3 comprises 13 residues. The CDR3 loop reads CARAKSLNYGYTF. CDR3 coding DNA: TGTGCCAGGGCAAAGTCCCTCAACTATGGCTACACCTTC.

The chain recombines TRBV6-5 with TRBJ1-2; D is possibly TRBD1 (6 bases). This CDR3 has 15 amino acids. The V gene's germline CDR1 is MNHEY and CDR2 SVGAGI. V shed 8 bases and J shed 4 bases, with 20 bases lying between them. Written as DNA, the CDR3 is TGTGCCAGCTCCCTCAAAGCGGGGGGCGCCTATGGCTACACCTTC. It is translated as CASSLKAGGAYGYTF.

J is TRBJ1-6 and V is TRBV7-2; 7 nucleotides match TRBD1. The germline CDR1 and CDR2 sequences are SGHTA and FQGNSA. V shed 5 bases, J shed 7 bases, and the junction held 8 bases outside the gene matches. The CDR3 spans 15 residues. The CDR3: CASSPLGTANSPLHF. CDR3 DNA sequence: TGTGCCAGCAGCCCCCTCGGGACAGCGAATTCACCCCTCCACTTT.

The CDR3 sequence: CASSPSRGGNYNEQFF. In DNA form, the CDR3 reads TGTGCCAGCAGCCCGAGTAGGGGGGGCAACTACAATGAGCAGTTCTTC. The genes are TRBV7-9 and TRBJ2-1; D may be TRBD2 (7 bases). Trimming pared 5 bases from V and 3 bases from J, leaving 17 bases between. CDR3 length equals 16 residues. Germline CDR1 is SEHNR and CDR2 is FQNEAQ (reference sequence).

This clone was counted once. This CDR3 reads CSVSPNNEKLFF. CDR3 bases: TGCAGCGTCAGTCCGAATAATGAAAAACTGTTTTTT. The chain uses TRBV29-1 and TRBJ1-4, with D hard to call. V was trimmed by 6 bases and J by 4 bases, leaving 9 bases between them. The CDR3 runs 12 residues. Germline CDR1 and CDR2: SQVTM and ANQGSEA.

This clone was observed a handful of times. The CDR3 here is CASSHLTSGTYEQYF. CDR3 nucleotide sequence: TGTGCCAGCAGCCACCTGACTAGCGGGACCTACGAGCAGTACTTC. The chain has TRBV3-1 (or the pseudogene TRBV3-2) and TRBJ2-7; 11 nucleotides match TRBD2. Germline loops: CDR1 LGHDT, CDR2 YNNKEL (reference sequence). There are 15 residues in the CDR3. The V gene end was trimmed by 3 bases and the J gene end by 2 bases; junction bases not matched to a gene: 3.

The chain couples TRBV6-5 to TRBJ1-6; TRBD1 matches 11 bases. Germline-derived CDR1 and CDR2 are MNHEY and SVGAGI. V shed 8 bases, J shed 4 bases, and the junction held 4 bases outside the gene matches. The length of the CDR3 is 15 residues. DNA for the CDR3: TGTGCCAGCTGGACAGGGGGCGGATATAATTCACCCCTCCACTTT. Translating it yields CASWTGGGYNSPLHF.

V and J are TRBV11-2 and TRBJ2-7; tentative D call: TRBD2 (6 bases). This CDR3 is built from 15 residues. V was cut by 1 base and J by 3 bases, with 13 bases left in between. Germline V gives CDR1 SGHAT, CDR2 FQNNGV. CDR3 coding DNA: TGTGCCAGCAGCTTAGCCAACGGGGGATTCTACGAGCAGTACGTC. Translation gives CASSLANGGFYEQYV.

V gene TRBV7-9 combines with J gene TRBJ1-2; TRBD1 might be the D (5 bases). CDR3 length: 13 amino acids. The germline V gene encodes CDR1 SEHNR and CDR2 FQNEAQ (reference sequence). With 4 bases removed from V and 7 bases from J, the gap between germline ends came to 13 bases. The CDR3: CASSSGIISGYTF. The DNA for the CDR3 is TGTGCCAGCAGCTCAGGGATTATCTCTGGCTACACCTTC.

J is TRBJ2-1 and V is TRBV19; D perhaps matches TRBD1 (6 bases). The V gene lost 2 bases and the J gene lost 6 bases, with 14 bases spanning the gap. The CDR3 extends over 15 amino acids. From germline, CDR1 is LNHDA and CDR2 SQIVND (reference sequence). The CDR3 DNA is TGTGCCAGTAGTATATCGCGCAGGGGTTTCAATGAGCAGTTCTTC. This encodes CASSISRRGFNEQFF.

Here the CDR3 reads CASIRQGGTEAFF. In DNA, the CDR3 is TGTGCCAGCATCAGACAGGGGGGAACTGAAGCTTTCTTT. The rearrangement joins TRBV16 to TRBJ1-1; TRBD1 agrees at 9 bases. This CDR3 has 13 residues. J lost 5 bases, V lost 7 bases, and 5 bases had no gene match. Germline CDR1 KGHSY, CDR2 FQNENV.

The chain is built from TRBV12-3 or TRBV12-4 and TRBJ2-5; D not certain. V was shortened by 1 base and J by 14 bases, with 11 bases between the two germline ends. The CDR3 is 11 residues long. The CDR3 nucleotides read TGTGCCAGCAGTTTAGACCGGAGCCTATACTTC. This translates into CASSLDRSLYF.

The rearrangement links TRBV11-1 to TRBJ2-7, with D possibly matching TRBD2 (6 bases). Germline loops: CDR1 SGHAT, CDR2 FQDESV (reference sequence). The CDR3 is 14 amino acids. Trimming removed 1 base from V and 10 bases from J, with 17 bases in between. CDR3 sequence: CASSLEVAREDQYF. CDR3 in DNA: TGTGCCAGCAGCTTAGAAGTAGCCAGGGAGGACCAGTACTTC.

The chain combines TRBV2 with TRBJ2-5; TRBD2 aligns across 12 bases. The length of the CDR3 is 17 residues. The V gene end was trimmed by 4 bases and the J gene end by 3 bases; junction bases not matched to a gene: 9. Germline V gives CDR1 SNHLY, CDR2 FYNNEI. The CDR3 sequence is CASSGRSSGGAEETQYF. CDR3 nucleotide sequence: TGTGCCAGCAGTGGACGTTCTAGCGGGGGGGCGGAAGAGACCCAGTACTTC. Using reference TRBV2 and TRBJ2-5 for the parts outside the CDR3, the full variable domain is EPEVTQTPSHQVTQMGQEVILRCVPISNHLYFYWYRQILGQKVEFLVSFYNNEISEKSEIFDDQFSVERPDGSNFTLKIRSTKLEDSAMYFCASSGRSSGGAEETQYFGPGTRLLVL.

The genes are TRBV6-5 and TRBJ1-2; a possible D gene is TRBD1 (6 bases). Germline V gene lookup returns CDR1 MNHEY and CDR2 SVGAGI. Trimming removed 2 bases from V and 7 bases from J, with 17 bases in between. CDR3 length equals 15 residues. CDR3 amino acids: CASSYRSGRGGGYTF. DNA for the CDR3: TGTGCCAGCAGTTACCGGTCCGGCAGGGGTGGTGGCTACACCTTC.

The chain combines TRBV6-1 with TRBJ1-3; possibly TRBD1 for D (6 bases). This CDR3 contains 17 residues. Germline loops: CDR1 MNHNS, CDR2 SASEGT. Trimming stripped 4 bases from V and 3 bases from J, with 19 bases between. The CDR3 coding sequence is TGTGCCAGCAGTGGAGGACAGATATCCTACTTTGGAAACACCATATATTTT. This translates into CASSGGQISYFGNTIYF.

V gene TRBV4-2 combines with J gene TRBJ1-1; D unclear. CDR1 LGHNA and CDR2 YNFKEQ come from the germline V gene. The CDR3 spans 13 residues. Trimming cost V 4 bases and J 5 bases, with 11 bases left between them. In nucleotides, the CDR3 is TGTGCCAGCAGCCTGGACGGGAGAACTGAAGCTTTCTTT. This codes for CASSLDGRTEAFF.

This chain links TRBV5-4 with TRBJ1-2; tentatively, D is TRBD1 (5 bases). In germline, CDR1 is SGHNT, CDR2 YYREEE (reference sequence). The V end lost 5 bases, the J end lost 0 bases, and 11 bases lay between the germline ends. This CDR3 region has 14 residues. The CDR3, as DNA: TGTGCCAGCAGGGAGCAAGGGGCTAACTATGGCTACACCTTC. As protein: CASREQGANYGYTF.

As concerns this clone: An end of the junction does not agree with germline; a read error may underlie this. This chain links TRBV28 with TRBJ1-1; 10 bases map to TRBD1. CDR1 and CDR2 from the germline V gene are MDHEN and SYDVKM. The CDR3 length is 15 residues. CDR3 in DNA: TGTGCCACTTCGCAGTTTGGGGGACAGGGGAATTCGCTTGGTTTT. Translated: CATSQFGGQGNSLGF.

This clone has just a few counts. The rearrangement joins TRBV29-1 to TRBJ2-2; 7 nucleotides line up with TRBD1. V was pared by 3 bases and J by 6 bases, with 4 bases of the junction left unmatched. This CDR3 has 13 residues. Per the germline V gene, CDR1 is SQVTM and CDR2 is ANQGSEA. In DNA, the CDR3 is TGCAGCGTTGAGGGACAGCGTCCCGGGGAGCTGTTTTTT. This sequence encodes CSVEGQRPGELFF.

The rearrangement uses TRBV11-2 and TRBJ1-6, with TRBD1 matching over 8 bases. The CDR3 length is 15 residues. Germline V lookup: CDR1 SGHAT, CDR2 FQNNGV. J was trimmed by 6 bases and V by 4 bases; bases with no gene match: 5. CDR3 sequence reads: CASSSPGQANSPLHF. The CDR3 DNA sequence: TGTGCCAGCAGCTCCCCGGGACAGGCTAATTCACCCCTCCACTTT. The whole variable domain, remainder taken from reference TRBV11-2 and TRBJ1-6, is EAGVAQSPRYKIIEKRQSVAFWCNPISGHATLYWYQQILGQGPKLLIQFQNNGVVDDSQLPKDRFSAERLKGVDSTLKIQPAKLEDSAVYLCASSSPGQANSPLHFGNGTRLTVT.